Reported below is one T cell receptor beta chain. As yet, its antigen is unknown. The sample is drawn from a study of long-term antiretroviral therapy in people with HIV. Findings and caveats of the study: Narrower CDR3 length ranges marked HIV repertoires relative to controls.

Survey-level resolution applied to immunoSEQ assay v3.0. Per sample, sequencing targeted about 40,000-50,000 T-cell genomes. Generated by immunoSEQ multiplex PCR, the TCRdb table keeps only in-frame clones and is missing some. The sample carries 30,000 or so clones, approximately 72% recorded once. The germline CDR1 and CDR2 sequences are MNHNS and SASEGT. The CDR3 totals 13 residues. V was pared by 3 bases and J by 7 bases, with 10 bases between. The sequence was collected from a man in his forties or fifties with HIV. The rearrangement uses TRBV6-1 and TRBJ1-5; a possible D gene is TRBD1 (6 bases). Specimen: unsorted PBMCs, collected 3 years after starting antiretroviral therapy. The CDR3 loop reads CASSDTGIQPQHF. CDR3 nucleotides: TGTGCCAGCAGTGATACAGGGATCCAGCCCCAGCATTTT.